Following are 21 T cell receptor beta chains from one sample sequenced in a study of tumor-infiltrating lymphocytes in primary liver carcinoma. From unsorted bulk tissue weighing roughly 17-31 mg, DNA and RNA were co-extracted. TCR beta cDNA was prepared out of about 530 ng total RNA by means of a constant-region primer. A slightly modified ARM-PCR protocol with three nested multiplex PCR rounds produced these TCR beta libraries. The first two PCR rounds used TRBV1-TRBV30 forward primers with a C-beta reverse primer, nine to ten cycles each. TCRdb re-analysed the multiplex PCR reads in MiXCR, keeping a single row per CDR3 protein. The table lists around 120,000 distinct CDR3 sequences, 65% to 75% of them singletons. Sequencing was carried out using tumor-adjacent normal liver tissue. All receptors derive from a woman between 55 and 75 years old with primary liver carcinoma and hepatitis B virus infection.

Regarding this clonotype: This may stem from a read error, because a much larger clone lies one nucleotide away. V gene TRBV7-8 combines with J gene TRBJ2-1; perhaps TRBD2 as D (6 bases). The CDR3 totals 15 residues. V gave up 8 bases and J gave up 6 bases, with 20 bases separating them. Germline loops: CDR1 SGHVS, CDR2 FQNEAQ. Here the CDR3 reads CASGGTRAGSNEQFF. CDR3 coding DNA: TGTGCCAGCGGCGGGACGCGGGCGGGGTCCAATGAGCAGTTCTTC.

This clonotype was picked up many times. This sequence joins TRBV6-5 and TRBJ2-3, with TRBD1 matching over 7 bases. V was pared by 4 bases and J by 4 bases, with 5 bases of the junction left unmatched. The CDR3 covers 14 residues. The germline gives CDR1 MNHEY, CDR2 SVGAGI. This CDR3 reads CASSFLTGPDTQYF. The CDR3 DNA sequence: TGTGCCAGCAGTTTCCTGACAGGGCCAGATACGCAGTATTTT.

The chain recombines TRBV12-3 or TRBV12-4 with TRBJ2-2; D possibly corresponds to TRBD1 (5 bases). The CDR3 is 14 residues long. The V end was cut by 8 bases, the J end by 1 base, with 11 bases between. The CDR3 loop is CASCRQGNTGELFF. The CDR3 DNA sequence: TGTGCCAGCTGCCGTCAGGGGAACACCGGGGAGCTGTTTTTT.

J is TRBJ1-1 and V is TRBV20-1; D possibly corresponds to TRBD1 (5 bases). The germline V and J ends were trimmed by 4 bases and 5 bases, with 14 bases remaining between them. Per germline, CDR1 DFQATT and CDR2 SNEGSKA (reference sequence). This CDR3 has 13 residues. The DNA of the CDR3 is TGCAGTGCTACGGAGGGAGGGGTAACTGAAGCTTTCTTT. The encoded protein is CSATEGGVTEAFF.

Concerning this clonotype: This could be a read error, since a much larger clone is one nucleotide away. The CDR3 sequence is CASSITTYGYTF. The CDR3 coding sequence is TGTGCCAGCAGTATAACAACCTATGGCTACACCTTC. This chain uses TRBV28 with TRBJ1-2; D not certain. CDR1 and CDR2 (germline): MDHEN, SYDVKM. This CDR3 has 12 amino acids. Trimming pared 5 bases from V and 4 bases from J, leaving 8 bases between.

This clonotype occurred a few times. The V call is TRBV5-1, the J call TRBJ2-1; 9 positions match TRBD2. Germline assignment: CDR1 SGHRS and CDR2 YFSETQ. V gave up 7 bases and J gave up 2 bases; unmatched junction bases: 16. There are 18 residues in the CDR3. DNA of the CDR3: TGCGCCAGCCTGGGGGCTAGCGGGGTCTTTAGGACCTACAATGAGCAGTTCTTC. Amino acids: CASLGASGVFRTYNEQFF.

To note about this clonotype: The CDR3 carries no conserved terminal phenylalanine or tryptophan, so it likely arises from a read error. CDR3 amino acids: CSCLNAYEQYL. The CDR3 region has the DNA TGCAGCTGCTTGAACGCCTACGAGCAGTACTTA. The chain couples TRBV29-1 to TRBJ2-7; D uncertain. The CDR3 loop spans 11 amino acids. The germline gives CDR1 SQVTM, CDR2 ANQGSEA. Trimming left V 8 bases short and J 2 bases short, with 10 bases between.

Of note for this clonotype: The CDR3 ends on some other residue instead of the conserved phenylalanine or tryptophan, so this is likely a read error. No DNA is shown, since the ends of the CDR3 on it are uncertain; the CDR3 is the one TCRdb lists. The gene calls are TRBV6-1 and TRBJ2-3; no check of the table's D call, TRBD2, against the DNA was made. Germline V gives CDR1 MNHNS, CDR2 SASEGT. The CDR3 numbers 13 amino acids, ends counted. Here the CDR3 reads CATKAGPTDAQFS.

With respect to this clonotype: The CDR3 does not close with the conserved phenylalanine or tryptophan, likely indicating a read error. This chain uses TRBV12-3 or TRBV12-4 with TRBJ2-3; no clear D. The CDR3 length is 16 residues. The CDR3 nucleotides are TGTGCCAGCAGTTTCGTAGCTACCCTGGGCACAGATACACAGTATTTG. Protein product: CASSFVATLGTDTQYL.

This clonotype was observed a few times. A read error may be the cause here, since a much bigger clone is one base away. This chain links TRBV6-5 with TRBJ2-6; weak D call: TRBD1 (6 bases). This CDR3 contains 15 residues. Trimming stripped 10 bases from V and 0 bases from J, with 13 bases between. In germline, CDR1 is MNHEY, CDR2 SVGAGI. CDR3 amino acids: CANSWDNSGANVLTF. The CDR3 bases are TGTGCCAACAGCTGGGACAACTCTGGGGCCAACGTCCTGACTTTC.

This clonotype has ten or more counts. The chain recombines TRBV28 with TRBJ2-1, with D possibly TRBD2 on 5 matching bases. V was clipped by 2 bases and J by 12 bases, with 11 bases between them. Germline assignment: CDR1 MDHEN and CDR2 SYDVKM. CDR3 length: 12 residues. The CDR3 loop is CASSLIAGAQFF. CDR3 bases: TGTGCCAGCAGTTTAATTGCGGGCGCGCAGTTCTTC.

This clonotype was counted many times. The chain is built from TRBV14 and TRBJ1-2; D is perhaps TRBD1 (5 bases). CDR3 length: 14 amino acids. V lost 2 bases, J lost 3 bases, and 10 bases lay in between. CDR1 is SGHDN and CDR2 is FVKESK in the germline V gene. The CDR3 DNA sequence: TGTGCCAGCAGCCAATGGATGGGGGACTATGGCTACACCTTC. Amino acids: CASSQWMGDYGYTF.

As regards this clonotype: The CDR3 does not close with the conserved phenylalanine or tryptophan, likely indicating a read error. The chain employs TRBV20-1 and TRBJ2-3; 14 nucleotides match TRBD2. Germline V gives CDR1 DFQATT, CDR2 SNEGSKA (reference sequence). This CDR3 has 15 residues. Trimming at V came to 6 bases and at J to 8 bases, leaving 10 bases not matched to a gene. CDR3 DNA sequence: TGCAGTGCCAAAAACATGACTAGCGGGAGGGGTACGCAGTATCTT. Amino acid sequence: CSAKNMTSGRGTQYL.

On this clonotype: This may be a read error: a much more frequent sequence differs by one nucleotide. The DNA for the CDR3 is TGTGCCAGGAGCCTGGGACTAGCTACTCCCTACAATGAGCAGTTCTTC. It codes for CARSLGLATPYNEQFF. This chain connects TRBV14 to TRBJ2-1, with 9 bases fitting TRBD2. Germline CDR1 SGHDN, CDR2 FVKESK. CDR3 length: 16 amino acids.

This clonotype was picked up many times. The chain has TRBV5-5 and TRBJ1-1; D may be TRBD1 (6 bases). V lost 2 bases and J lost 1, with 12 bases in between. CDR1 and CDR2 from the germline V gene are SGHKS and YYEKEE (reference sequence). The CDR3 totals 15 residues. CDR3 region: CASSFGPRGNTEAFF. The CDR3 DNA sequence: TGTGCCAGCAGCTTTGGACCCAGGGGGAACACTGAAGCTTTCTTT.

In its sample, this clonotype was seen once. An end of the junction does not agree with germline; a read error may underlie this. V usage is TRBV5-5 and J usage is TRBJ2-1, with D maybe TRBD2 (6 bases). Germline loops: CDR1 SGHKS, CDR2 YYEKEE (reference sequence). The CDR3 consists of 15 residues. The CDR3 coding sequence is TGTGCCAGAAGCTTGCGCGGGGCTGAAACCAATGGGCAGTTCTTC. This gives the protein CARSLRGAETNGQFF. The whole variable domain, remainder taken from reference TRBV5-5 and TRBJ2-1, is DAGVTQSPTHLIKTRGQQVTLRCSPISGHKSVSWYQQVLGQGPQFIFQYYEKEERGRGNFPDRFSARQFPNYSSELNVNALLLGDSALYLCARSLRGAETNGQFFGPGTRLTVL.

On this clonotype: An end of the junction does not agree with germline; a read error may underlie this. V and J are TRBV6-1 and TRBJ2-7; maybe TRBD1 (6 bases). The CDR3 contains 15 residues. Germline CDR1 and CDR2: MNHNS and SASEGT. The DNA of the CDR3 is TGCGCCAGCAGTGATTTGGGGGCTTTATGCTACGAGCAGTACTTC. It encodes CASSDLGALCYEQYF.

V gene TRBV28 combines with J gene TRBJ2-7; D tentatively reads TRBD1 or TRBD2 (7 bases each). V lost 5 bases to trimming and J lost 3 bases, with 20 bases between them. CDR1 and CDR2 from the germline V gene are MDHEN and SYDVKM. CDR3 length equals 16 residues. CDR3 sequence reads: CASSPGGGQSLYEQYF. The CDR3 DNA sequence: TGTGCCAGCAGTCCCGGCGGGGGACAGTCCCTCTACGAGCAGTACTTC.

A word on this clonotype: A junction end diverges from the germline sequence, so it may reflect a read error. The V and J genes are TRBV12-3 or TRBV12-4 and TRBJ2-7; 7 nucleotides align to TRBD2. The CDR3 contains 16 residues. The CDR3 DNA reads TGTGCCAACAGCGGGACTACTAGCCTAAGCTCCTACGAGCACCACTTC. Encoded protein: CANSGTTSLSSYEHHF.

The sample holds many counts of this clonotype. This chain connects TRBV6-6 to TRBJ2-3, with 7 bases aligning to TRBD1. V lost 2 bases, J lost 0 bases, and 2 bases stayed unmatched. CDR1 and CDR2 from the germline V gene are MNHNY and SVGAGI (reference sequence). The CDR3 extends over 15 amino acids. DNA for the CDR3: TGTGCCAGCAGTTACAGGGGGCTAAGCACAGATACGCAGTATTTT. Protein product: CASSYRGLSTDTQYF.

Points on this clonotype: Relative to the germline gene, one junction end is altered; a read error may explain this. In DNA form, the CDR3 reads TGTACCAGCAGTGGGGCTAGCAGGACACCCCTCTTC. Amino acid sequence: CTSSGASRTPLF. This sequence joins TRBV6-1 and TRBJ2-7; D possibly matches TRBD1 or TRBD2 (5 bases each). The germline gives CDR1 MNHNS, CDR2 SASEGT. This CDR3 is built from 12 residues.